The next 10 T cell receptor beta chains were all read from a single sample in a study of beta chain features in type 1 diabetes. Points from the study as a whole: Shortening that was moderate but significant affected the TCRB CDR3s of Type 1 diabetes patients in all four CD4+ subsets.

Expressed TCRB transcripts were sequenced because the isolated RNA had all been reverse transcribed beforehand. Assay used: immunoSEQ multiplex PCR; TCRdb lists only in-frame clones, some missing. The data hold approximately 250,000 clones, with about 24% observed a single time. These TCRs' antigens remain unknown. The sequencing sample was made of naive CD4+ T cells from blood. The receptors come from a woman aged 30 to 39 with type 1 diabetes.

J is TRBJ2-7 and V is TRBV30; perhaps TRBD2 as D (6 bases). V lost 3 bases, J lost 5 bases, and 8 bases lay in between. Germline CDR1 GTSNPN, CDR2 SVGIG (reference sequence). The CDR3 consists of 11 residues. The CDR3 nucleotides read TGTGCCTGGAGGTGGGAGGACGAGCAGTACTTC. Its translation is CAWRWEDEQYF.

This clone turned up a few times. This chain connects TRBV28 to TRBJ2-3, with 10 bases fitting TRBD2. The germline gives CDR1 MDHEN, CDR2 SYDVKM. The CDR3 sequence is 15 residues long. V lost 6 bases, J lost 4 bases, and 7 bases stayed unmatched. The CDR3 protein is CASRTLAGVADTQYF. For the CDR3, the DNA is TGTGCCAGCAGGACTCTAGCGGGAGTAGCAGATACGCAGTATTTT.

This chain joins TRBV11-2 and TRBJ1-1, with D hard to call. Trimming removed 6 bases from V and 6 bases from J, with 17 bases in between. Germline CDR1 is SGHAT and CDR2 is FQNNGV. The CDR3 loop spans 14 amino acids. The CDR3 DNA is TGTGCCAGCAGTGGAATAGTGGGGAGGCCTGAAGCTTTCTTT. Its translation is CASSGIVGRPEAFF.

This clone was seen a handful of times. The CDR3 here is CSAVLAVSSYEQYF. The CDR3 DNA sequence: TGCAGCGCCGTACTAGCGGTGAGCTCCTACGAGCAGTACTTC. The chain has TRBV29-1 and TRBJ2-7; TRBD2 aligns across 8 bases. The CDR3 totals 14 residues. V was pared by 7 bases and J by 0 bases, with 8 bases of the junction left unmatched. CDR1 is SQVTM, CDR2 ANQGSEA, per germline.

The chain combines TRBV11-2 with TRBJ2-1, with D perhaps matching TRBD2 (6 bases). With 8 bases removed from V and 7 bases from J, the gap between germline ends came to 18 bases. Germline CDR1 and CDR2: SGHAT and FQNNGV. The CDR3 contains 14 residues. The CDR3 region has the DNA TGTGCCAGCGGATCCCTGGCGGGAACTAATGAGCAGTTCTTC. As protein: CASGSLAGTNEQFF.

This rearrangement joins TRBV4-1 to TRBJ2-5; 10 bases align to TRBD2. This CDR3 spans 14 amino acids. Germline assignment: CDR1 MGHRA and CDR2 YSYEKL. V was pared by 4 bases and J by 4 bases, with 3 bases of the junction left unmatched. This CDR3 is CASSPLAGVETQYF. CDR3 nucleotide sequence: TGCGCCAGCAGCCCCCTAGCGGGAGTAGAGACCCAGTACTTC.

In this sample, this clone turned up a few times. This CDR3 is CAWSIAGGRRDTQYF. CDR3 nucleotides: TGTGCCTGGAGTATAGCGGGAGGGCGGAGAGATACGCAGTATTTT. V gene TRBV30 combines with J gene TRBJ2-3; the match to TRBD2 covers 11 bases. This CDR3 is 15 amino acids long. Germline V gene sequence: CDR1 GTSNPN, CDR2 SVGIG (reference sequence). V lost 2 bases to trimming and J lost 5 bases; unmatched junction nucleotides: 6.

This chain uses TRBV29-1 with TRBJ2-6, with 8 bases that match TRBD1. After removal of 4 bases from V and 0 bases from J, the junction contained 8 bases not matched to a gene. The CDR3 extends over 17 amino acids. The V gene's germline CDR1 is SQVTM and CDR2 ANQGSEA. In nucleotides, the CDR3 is TGCAGCGTTGGACAGGGGAACGAATACTCTGGGGCCAACGTCCTGACTTTC. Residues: CSVGQGNEYSGANVLTF.

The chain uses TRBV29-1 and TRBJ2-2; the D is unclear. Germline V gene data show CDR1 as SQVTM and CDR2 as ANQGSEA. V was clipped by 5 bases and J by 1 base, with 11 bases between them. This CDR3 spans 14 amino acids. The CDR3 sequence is CSVTTRLNTGELFF. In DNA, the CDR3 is TGCAGCGTTACCACCAGGCTGAACACCGGGGAGCTGTTTTTT.

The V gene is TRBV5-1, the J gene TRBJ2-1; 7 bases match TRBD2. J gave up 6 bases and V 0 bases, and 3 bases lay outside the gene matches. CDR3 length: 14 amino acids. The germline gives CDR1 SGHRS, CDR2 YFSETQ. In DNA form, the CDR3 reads TGCGCCAGCAGCTTGGCCAGCGGGATCAATGAGCAGTTCTTC. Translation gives CASSLASGINEQFF.